What follows are 13 T cell receptor beta chains derived from one specimen sequenced in a study of shared clonotypes between healthy human individuals. Clones were sequenced by immunoSEQ multiplex PCR, and TCRdb holds only the in-frame ones, with some missing. The table includes about 730,000 clones, over 55% detected once. Sequencing input: memory CD4+ T cells sorted from blood. As for subset: CD45RA-negative fraction. Receptors originate from a woman aged 25-40 years in good health.

The chain uses TRBV6-5 and TRBJ2-3; 7 bases line up with TRBD2. In germline, CDR1 is MNHEY, CDR2 SVGAGI. Unmatched junction bases numbered 9, after V lost 7 bases and J lost 2 bases. The CDR3 is 15 amino acids. CDR3 nucleotides: TGTGCCAGCATGTATGCTAGCGGATTCACAGATACGCAGTATTTT. Translated, it gives CASMYASGFTDTQYF.

This rearrangement joins TRBV28 to TRBJ2-3; TRBD1 matches at 7 bases. The V gene end was trimmed by 8 bases and the J gene end by 2 bases; junction bases not matched to a gene: 4. The germline CDR1 and CDR2 sequences are MDHEN and SYDVKM. The CDR3 runs 13 residues. The DNA for the CDR3 is TGTGCCAGCCGACAGGGTTTCACAGATACGCAGTATTTT. Amino acids: CASRQGFTDTQYF.

Concerning this clone itself: Other DNA sequences within the sample encode an identical CDR3. The chain couples TRBV5-1 to TRBJ2-1; TRBD1 matches 12 bases. V lost 4 bases, J lost 9 bases, and 5 bases stayed unmatched. The length of the CDR3 is 14 residues. The germline V gene has CDR1 SGHRS and CDR2 YFSETQ. The CDR3, as DNA: TGCGCCAGCAGCCCGGGGACAGGGGGCATTGAGCAGTTCTTC. This translates into CASSPGTGGIEQFF.

This chain uses TRBV2 with TRBJ2-7; 7 bases agree with TRBD2. After removal of 4 bases from V and 6 bases from J, the junction contained 15 bases not matched to a gene. The germline gives CDR1 SNHLY, CDR2 FYNNEI. The CDR3 extends over 16 amino acids. This CDR3 reads CASSGDLAWGGIEQYF. CDR3 bases: TGTGCCAGCAGTGGGGACCTAGCATGGGGGGGAATCGAGCAGTACTTC.

The V and J genes are TRBV5-8 and TRBJ2-1, with 11 bases lining up with TRBD2. The CDR3 sequence is 18 residues long. J lost 9 bases, V lost 0 bases, and 14 bases had no gene match. In germline, CDR1 is SGHTS, CDR2 YDEGEE. This CDR3 is CASSLDRLAGGPLGEQFF. The CDR3, as DNA: TGTGCCAGCAGCTTGGATCGGCTAGCGGGAGGACCTCTCGGTGAGCAGTTCTTC.

This chain joins TRBV15 and TRBJ2-2; TRBD1 matches 10 bases. V dropped 4 bases and J dropped 4; count of bases not matched to a gene: 3. Germline V CDR1 and CDR2: LNHNV, YYDKDF (reference sequence). This CDR3 is built from 15 residues. This CDR3 is CATSKDRGTTGELFF. The CDR3 bases are TGTGCCACCAGCAAGGACAGGGGGACCACCGGGGAGCTGTTTTTT.

This clone turned up a few times. The V gene is TRBV27, the J gene TRBJ2-1, with a possible D match to TRBD2 (5 bases). This CDR3 has 15 amino acids. V was shortened by 3 bases and J by 0 bases, with 9 bases between the two germline ends. Germline loops: CDR1 MNHEY, CDR2 SMNVEV (reference sequence). CDR3 region: CASSLVGSSYNEQFF. Written as DNA, the CDR3 is TGTGCCAGCAGTTTGGTAGGGAGCTCCTACAATGAGCAGTTCTTC.

Details on this clone: One base separates it from a far larger clone, so it is likely a read error. The sample holds other DNA sequences that translate to the same CDR3. Here the CDR3 DNA reads TGCGCCAGCAGCTTCTCTAGCGGGAGTTACAATGAGCAGTTCTTC. This sequence encodes CASSFSSGSYNEQFF. This chain connects TRBV5-1 to TRBJ2-1; 10 bases line up with TRBD2. The V and J ends lost 2 bases and 4 bases, in that order; junction bases with no gene match: 3. From germline, CDR1 is SGHRS and CDR2 YFSETQ. The CDR3 is 15 amino acids.

The gene calls are TRBV6-6 and TRBJ1-1, with 12 bases identical to TRBD1. V lost 4 bases and J lost 1; bases outside the gene matches: 4. Germline V gives CDR1 MNHNY, CDR2 SVGAGI (reference sequence). CDR3 size: 16 residues. CDR3 in DNA: TGTGCCAGCAGTTCGGGACAGGGGGCTTCGAACACTGAAGCTTTCTTT. This encodes CASSSGQGASNTEAFF.

The count of this clone is one. The chain couples TRBV23-1 to TRBJ1-2; unclear D gene. TRBV23-1 is marked as an open reading frame, function uncertain. The CDR3 has 14 residues. V gave up 4 bases and J gave up 6 bases, with 15 bases separating them. The CDR3 sequence is CASSPIKGWHGYTF. The CDR3, as DNA: TGCGCCAGCAGTCCCATTAAGGGATGGCATGGCTACACCTTC.

The chain combines TRBV11-2 with TRBJ2-2, with 9 bases aligning to TRBD1. In germline, CDR1 is SGHAT, CDR2 FQNNGV. V was clipped by 5 bases and J by 7 bases; unmatched bases: 14. This CDR3 comprises 17 residues. CDR3 DNA: TGTGCCAGCAGCCCCCTTAACAGGGGGCGAAGCGGCGGGGAGCTGTTTTTT. Translating it yields CASSPLNRGRSGGELFF.

The rearrangement links TRBV27 to TRBJ2-3; 10 bases are a match to TRBD2. The CDR3 loop spans 14 amino acids. Germline lookup yields CDR1 MNHEY and CDR2 SMNVEV (reference sequence). Germline trimming cut 9 bases from V and 4 bases from J; bases unmatched to any gene: 7. CDR3 sequence: CASKREGSSDTQYF. The CDR3 DNA sequence: TGTGCCAGTAAGCGGGAGGGATCATCAGATACGCAGTATTTT.

CDR3 residues: CASSLGGHIGNEQFF. The CDR3 coding sequence is TGTGCCAGCAGCTTAGGTGGACACATTGGGAATGAGCAGTTCTTC. This rearrangement joins TRBV11-3 to TRBJ2-1, with D maybe TRBD1 (5 bases). V lost 1 base and J lost 7, with 14 bases in between. Germline V lookup: CDR1 SGHNT, CDR2 YENEEA. The CDR3 runs 15 residues.